A selection of T cell receptor beta chains follows, all from one sample in a study of blood T cells in healthy people across ages. Via MiXCR, TCRdb re-called the 5' RACE reads, giving one row per CDR3 protein. The table lists just under 750,000 distinct CDR3 sequences, 22% of them singletons. The sequencing sample was made of blood. The receptors were gathered from a man aged 65 to 85 in good health. The CDR3 runs from the conserved cysteine through the conserved F or W. D genes are given only for firm matches. Only some rows state a clone size, as once, few, many or a class for expanded clones.

v_call	d_call	clone_size	j_call	cdr3_aa	cdr3_nt
TRBV27	-	few	TRBJ2-7	CASSLGVGTYEQYF	TGTGCCAGCAGTTTAGGCGTTGGCACCTACGAGCAGTACTTC
TRBV12-3/TRBV12-4	TRBD1	few	TRBJ2-7	CASSQRDRGPYEQYF	TGTGCCAGCAGTCAACGGGACAGGGGGCCTTACGAGCAGTACTTC
TRBV7-2	-	-	TRBJ1-5	CASSPGNRPLQPQHF	TGTGCCAGCAGCCCCGGGAACAGGCCGCTTCAGCCCCAGCATTTT
TRBV3-1	TRBD2	-	TRBJ2-3	CASSLDMREVTGTQYF	TGTGCCAGCAGCCTAGATATGCGGGAGGTGACTGGTACGCAGTATTTT
TRBV20-1	TRBD2	few	TRBJ2-7	CSAKRGVPSYEQYF	TGCAGTGCTAAACGGGGGGTACCCTCCTACGAGCAGTACTTC
TRBV12-3/TRBV12-4	TRBD2	-	TRBJ2-1	CASSSGNRDYQIEQFF	TGTGCCAGCAGCTCAGGAAACCGGGACTATCAAATAGAGCAGTTCTTC
TRBV28	-	-	TRBJ2-5	CASRVGGARETQYF	TGTGCCAGCAGGGTTGGGGGGGCTCGAGAGACCCAGTACTTC
TRBV5-1	-	few	TRBJ2-6	CASSDRTGANVLTF	TGCGCCAGCAGCGACAGGACTGGGGCCAACGTCCTGACTTTC
TRBV6-6	-	-	TRBJ1-4	CASSPGSLGPNEKLFF	TGTGCCAGCAGCCCCGGAAGCCTCGGACCTAATGAAAAACTGTTTTTT
TRBV6-5	-	few	TRBJ2-1	CASSQWGDQYNEQFF	TGTGCCAGCAGCCAATGGGGGGATCAATACAATGAGCAGTTCTTC
TRBV20-1	TRBD1	-	TRBJ1-2	CSARDPLVQGGGKSTF	TGCAGTGCTAGAGATCCCTTGGTTCAGGGGGGAGGGAAGAGCACCTTC